This TCR beta chain derives from a study of T cell responses to AZD1222 COVID-19 vaccine. The CDR3 is made up of 18 amino acids. Germline-derived CDR1 and CDR2 are ENHRY and SYGVKD. Trimming removed 4 bases at V and 2 bases at J, with 22 bases between. Only in-frame clones appear in the TCRdb table, and some are missing; sequencing was by immunoSEQ multiplex PCR. The table has 150,000 to 200,000 clones, 94% seen once. This receptor was identified in an adult who received the AZD1222 COVID-19 vaccine. The chain is built from TRBV10-3 and TRBJ2-3; D uncertain. The specimen comprised peripheral blood, sampled 28 days after the second AZD1222 dose. The CDR3 is CAISVFQSPKSATDTQYF. Here the CDR3 DNA reads TGTGCCATCAGTGTGTTTCAGAGTCCAAAGAGTGCCACAGATACGCAGTATTTT.